The clone carrying this T cell receptor beta chain came up once. The source of the sample is a study of blood T cell repertoires in COVID-19. This table comes from immunoSEQ multiplex PCR, and its TCRdb copy is limited to in-frame clones, with some not included. In the table there are about 94,000 clones, about 80% of which are singletons. V dropped 4 bases and J dropped 4; count of bases not matched to a gene: 8. Germline V gene data show CDR1 as SGHTA and CDR2 as FQGTGA. The CDR3 contains 15 residues. Source material: peripheral blood. The TCR sequence derives from a man in his sixties with acute or convalescent COVID-19. The chain recombines TRBV7-3 with TRBJ1-2; 8 nucleotides line up with TRBD1. Written as DNA, the CDR3 is TGTGCCAGCAGCTCCGGGACAGGTCGAGGCTATGGCTACACCTTC. Translation gives CASSSGTGRGYGYTF. Drawing the rest from reference TRBV7-3 and TRBJ1-2, the complete variable domain is GAGVSQTPSNKVTEKGKYVELRCDPISGHTALYWYRQSLGQGPEFLIYFQGTGAADDSGLPNDRFFAVRPEGSVSTLKIQRTERGDSAVYLCASSSGTGRGYGYTFGSGTRLTVV.